This TCR beta chain was captured by sequencing in a study of T-cell reconstitution after alpha-beta-depleted transplantation in children. Study-wide findings and caveats: Roughly two months post-transplant, alpha-beta T cells reportedly originated from several hundred graft clones that had expanded. Hyperexpanded clones declined; after one year, newly produced T cells mostly supplied diversity. Surviving recipient T cells and intrathymic progenitors accounted for some patients' high TCRbeta diversity at day 60.

Unique molecular identifiers were incorporated when the TCRbeta library was constructed. TCRdb processed the PCR reads anew with MiXCR; each CDR3 protein has one entry. Here the sample spans around 450,000 distinct CDR3 sequences, roughly 15% being singletons. Concerning this clonotype: The target antigen is unknown.

The material sequenced was PBMCs, mostly from graft donor cells, taken 360 days after TCRalphabeta/CD19-depleted stem cell transplant. The TCR comes from a boy under two years old who had a stem cell transplant for Wiskott-Aldrich syndrome, so the T cells may come from the graft donor.

CDR3 in amino acids: CASSYSRAGGLETQYF. CDR3 bases: TGTGCCAGCAGTTACTCGAGGGCAGGGGGCCTAGAGACCCAGTACTTC. V is TRBV6-5 and J is TRBJ2-5, with 8 positions matching TRBD1. The V segment lost 0 bases and the J segment 4 bases; nucleotides outside the gene matches: 7. The CDR3 has 16 amino acids. Germline CDR1 MNHEY, CDR2 SVGAGI.